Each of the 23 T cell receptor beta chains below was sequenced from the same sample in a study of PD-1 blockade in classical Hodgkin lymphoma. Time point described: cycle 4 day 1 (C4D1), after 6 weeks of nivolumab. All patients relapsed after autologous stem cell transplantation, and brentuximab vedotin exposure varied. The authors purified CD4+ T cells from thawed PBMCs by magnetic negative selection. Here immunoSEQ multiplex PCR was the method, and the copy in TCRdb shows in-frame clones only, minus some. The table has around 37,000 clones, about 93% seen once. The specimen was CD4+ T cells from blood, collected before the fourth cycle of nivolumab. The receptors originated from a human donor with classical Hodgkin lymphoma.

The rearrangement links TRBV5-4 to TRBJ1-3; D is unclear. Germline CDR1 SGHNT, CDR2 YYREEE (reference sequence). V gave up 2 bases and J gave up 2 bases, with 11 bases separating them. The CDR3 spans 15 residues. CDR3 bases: TGTGCCAGCAGCTTCGCCGGTAGGCCTGGAAACACCATATATTTT. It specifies CASSFAGRPGNTIYF.

The CDR3, as DNA: TGTGCCAGCAGTTCGCCGAGACTCCCGGGAAGCTCCTACGAGCAGTACTTC. Translated, it gives CASSSPRLPGSSYEQYF. This chain uses TRBV28 with TRBJ2-7; perhaps TRBD2 as D (5 bases). The CDR3 has 17 amino acids. Germline V gene lookup returns CDR1 MDHEN and CDR2 SYDVKM. V was trimmed by 4 bases and J by 0 bases, leaving 19 bases between them.

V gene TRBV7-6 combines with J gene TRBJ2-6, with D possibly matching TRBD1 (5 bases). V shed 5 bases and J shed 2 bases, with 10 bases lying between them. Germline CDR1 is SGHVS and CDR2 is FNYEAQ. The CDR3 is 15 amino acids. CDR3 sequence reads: CASSPQGTGANVLTF. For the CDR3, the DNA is TGTGCCAGCAGCCCCCAGGGTACTGGGGCCAACGTCCTGACTTTC.

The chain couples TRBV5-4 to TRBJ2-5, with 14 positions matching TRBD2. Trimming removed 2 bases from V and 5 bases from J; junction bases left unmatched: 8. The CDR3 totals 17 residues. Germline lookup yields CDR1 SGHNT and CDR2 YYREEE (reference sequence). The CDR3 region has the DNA TGTGCCAGCAGCTTAGGACTAGCGGGAGGCTTACTCGAGACCCAGTACTTC. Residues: CASSLGLAGGLLETQYF. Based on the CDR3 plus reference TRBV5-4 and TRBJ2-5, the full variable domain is ETGVTQSPTHLIKTRGQQVTLRCSSQSGHNTVSWYQQALGQGPQFIFQYYREEENGRGNFPPRFSGLQFPNYSSELNVNALELDDSALYLCASSLGLAGGLLETQYFGPGTRLLVL.

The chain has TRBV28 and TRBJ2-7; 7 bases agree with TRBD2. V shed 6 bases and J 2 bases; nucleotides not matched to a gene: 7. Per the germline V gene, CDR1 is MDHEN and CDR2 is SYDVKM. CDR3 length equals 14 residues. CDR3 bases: TGTGCCAGCAGGACCAGGGCGGGGGCCTACGAGCAGTACTTC. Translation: CASRTRAGAYEQYF.

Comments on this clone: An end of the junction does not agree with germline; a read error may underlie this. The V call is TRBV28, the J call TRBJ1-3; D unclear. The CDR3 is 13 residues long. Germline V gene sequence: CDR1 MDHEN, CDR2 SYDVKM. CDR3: CASSLALGDTIYF. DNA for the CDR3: TGTGCCAGCAGTTTAGCCCTTGGAGACACCATATATTTT. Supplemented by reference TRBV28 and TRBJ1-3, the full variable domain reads DVKVTQSSRYLVKRTGEKVFLECVQDMDHENMFWYRQDPGLGLRLIYFSYDVKMKEKGDIPEGYSVSREKKERFSLILESASTNQTSMYLCASSLALGDTIYFGEGSWLTVV.

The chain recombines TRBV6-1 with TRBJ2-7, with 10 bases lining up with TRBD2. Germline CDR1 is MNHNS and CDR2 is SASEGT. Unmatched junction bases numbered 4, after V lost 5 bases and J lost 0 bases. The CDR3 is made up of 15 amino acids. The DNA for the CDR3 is TGTGCCAGCAGTACCGGGACTAGCGTCTCCTACGAGCAGTACTTC. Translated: CASSTGTSVSYEQYF.

The CDR3 DNA follows: TGTGCCAGTAGACGGGACAGGCGATCCGTTCCCAATCAGCCCCAGCATTTT. Its translation is CASRRDRRSVPNQPQHF. V and J are TRBV28 and TRBJ1-5, with 8 bases that match TRBD1. Looked up from germline, CDR1 is MDHEN and CDR2 is SYDVKM. CDR3 length: 17 amino acids. The V segment lost 9 bases and the J segment 3 bases; nucleotides outside the gene matches: 16.

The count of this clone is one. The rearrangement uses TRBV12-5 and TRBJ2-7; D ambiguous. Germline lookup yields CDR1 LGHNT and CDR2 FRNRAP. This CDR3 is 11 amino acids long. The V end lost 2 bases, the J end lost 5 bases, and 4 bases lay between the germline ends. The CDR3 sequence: CASGLSNEQYF. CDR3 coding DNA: TGTGCTAGTGGTTTGAGCAACGAGCAGTACTTC.

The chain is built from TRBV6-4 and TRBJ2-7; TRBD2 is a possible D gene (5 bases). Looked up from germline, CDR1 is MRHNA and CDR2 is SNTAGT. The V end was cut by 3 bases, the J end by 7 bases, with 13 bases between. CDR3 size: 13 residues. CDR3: CASSEPTTGEQYF. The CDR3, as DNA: TGTGCCAGCAGTGAGCCTACCACGGGAGAGCAGTACTTC.

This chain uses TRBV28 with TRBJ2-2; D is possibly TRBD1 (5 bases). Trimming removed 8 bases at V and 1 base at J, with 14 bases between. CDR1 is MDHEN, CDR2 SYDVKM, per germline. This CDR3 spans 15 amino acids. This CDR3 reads CASGLPTGNTGELFF. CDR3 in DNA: TGTGCCAGCGGCTTACCAACAGGGAACACCGGGGAGCTGTTTTTT.

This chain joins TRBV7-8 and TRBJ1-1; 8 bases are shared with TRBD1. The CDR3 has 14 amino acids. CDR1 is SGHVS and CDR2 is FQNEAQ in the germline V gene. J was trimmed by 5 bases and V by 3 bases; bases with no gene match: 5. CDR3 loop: CASSLQGARTEAFF. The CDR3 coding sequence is TGTGCCAGCAGCTTGCAGGGGGCGAGAACTGAAGCTTTCTTT.

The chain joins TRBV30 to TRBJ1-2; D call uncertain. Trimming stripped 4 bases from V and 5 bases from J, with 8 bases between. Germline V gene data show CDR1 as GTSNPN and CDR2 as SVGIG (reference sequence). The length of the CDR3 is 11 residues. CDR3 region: CAWIAGYGYTF. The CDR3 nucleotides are TGTGCCTGGATCGCGGGGTATGGCTACACCTTC.

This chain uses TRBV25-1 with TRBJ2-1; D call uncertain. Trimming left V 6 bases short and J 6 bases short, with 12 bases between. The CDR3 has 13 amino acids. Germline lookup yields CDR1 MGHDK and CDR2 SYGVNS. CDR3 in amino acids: CASRAVAGNEQFF. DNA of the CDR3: TGTGCCAGCAGGGCGGTGGCAGGCAATGAGCAGTTCTTC. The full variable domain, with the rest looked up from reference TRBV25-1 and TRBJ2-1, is EADIYQTPRYLVIGTGKKITLECSQTMGHDKMYWYQQDPGMELHLIHYSYGVNSTEKGDLSSESTVSRIRTEHFPLTLESARPSHTSQYLCASRAVAGNEQFFGPGTRLTVL.

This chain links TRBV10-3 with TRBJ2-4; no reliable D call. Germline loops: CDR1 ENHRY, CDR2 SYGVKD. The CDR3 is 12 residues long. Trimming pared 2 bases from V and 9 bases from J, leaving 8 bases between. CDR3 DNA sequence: TGTGCCATCAGTGAGCTGGGTGGCATTCAGTACTTC. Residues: CAISELGGIQYF.

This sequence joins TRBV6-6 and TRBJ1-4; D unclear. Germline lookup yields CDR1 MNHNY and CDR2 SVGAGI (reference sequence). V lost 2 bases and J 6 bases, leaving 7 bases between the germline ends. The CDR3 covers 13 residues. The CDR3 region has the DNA TGTGCCAGCAGTTACCCGGAAGATGAAAAACTGTTTTTT. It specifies CASSYPEDEKLFF.

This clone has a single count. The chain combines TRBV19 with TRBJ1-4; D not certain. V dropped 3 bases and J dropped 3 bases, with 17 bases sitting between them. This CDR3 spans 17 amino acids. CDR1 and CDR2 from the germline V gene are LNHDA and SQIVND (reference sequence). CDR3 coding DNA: TGTGCCAGTAGTATGGACTCTTACGCGGCCTCTAATGAAAAACTGTTTTTT. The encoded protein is CASSMDSYAASNEKLFF.

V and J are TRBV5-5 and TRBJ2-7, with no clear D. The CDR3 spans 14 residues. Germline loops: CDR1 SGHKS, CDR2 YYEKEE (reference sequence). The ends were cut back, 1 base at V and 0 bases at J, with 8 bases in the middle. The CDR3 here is CASSLRASSYEQYF. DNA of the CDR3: TGTGCCAGCAGCTTGAGAGCTAGCTCCTACGAGCAGTACTTC.

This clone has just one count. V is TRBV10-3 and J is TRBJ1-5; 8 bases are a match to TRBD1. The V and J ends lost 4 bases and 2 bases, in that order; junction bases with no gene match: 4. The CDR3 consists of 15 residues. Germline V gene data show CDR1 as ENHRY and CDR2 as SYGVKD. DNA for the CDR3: TGTGCCATCAGTGGTGGACAGGGAGGCAATCAGCCCCAGCATTTT. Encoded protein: CAISGGQGGNQPQHF.

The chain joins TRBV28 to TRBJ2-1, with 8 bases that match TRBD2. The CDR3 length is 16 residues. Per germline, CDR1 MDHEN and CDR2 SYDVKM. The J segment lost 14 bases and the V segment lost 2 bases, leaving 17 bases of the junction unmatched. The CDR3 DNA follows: TGTGCCAGCAGTTTAGATCCGGGACTAGAAAAAACGGGGGAGTTCTTC. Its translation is CASSLDPGLEKTGEFF.

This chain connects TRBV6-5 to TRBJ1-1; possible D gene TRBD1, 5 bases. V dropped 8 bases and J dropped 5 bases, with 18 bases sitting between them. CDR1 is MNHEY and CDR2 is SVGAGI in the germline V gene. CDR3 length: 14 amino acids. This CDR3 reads CASHMGVERTEAFF. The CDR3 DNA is TGTGCCAGCCATATGGGGGTAGAAAGAACTGAAGCTTTCTTT.

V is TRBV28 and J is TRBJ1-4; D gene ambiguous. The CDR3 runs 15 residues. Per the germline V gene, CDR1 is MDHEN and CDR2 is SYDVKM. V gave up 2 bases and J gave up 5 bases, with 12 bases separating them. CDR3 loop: CASSLSRQPNEKLFF. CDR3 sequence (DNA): TGTGCCAGCAGTTTAAGTAGGCAACCCAATGAAAAACTGTTTTTT.

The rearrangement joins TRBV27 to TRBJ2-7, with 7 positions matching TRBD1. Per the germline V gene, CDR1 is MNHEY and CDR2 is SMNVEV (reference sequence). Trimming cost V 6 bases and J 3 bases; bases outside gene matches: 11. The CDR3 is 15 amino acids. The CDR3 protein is CASSFGTDNYYEQYF. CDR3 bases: TGTGCCAGCAGCTTTGGGACAGACAACTACTACGAGCAGTACTTC.